This T cell receptor beta chain is from a study of blood T cell repertoires in COVID-19. The CDR3 has 14 residues. After removal of 4 bases from V and 4 bases from J, the junction contained 3 bases not matched to a gene. Germline V gene lookup returns CDR1 LGHNA and CDR2 YSLEER. This clone was observed once. TCRdb keeps only in-frame clones here, not all; method: immunoSEQ multiplex PCR. The sample gives about 150,000 clones, roughly nine tenths of which show up once; roughly 12% is in the top ten. The gene calls are TRBV4-3 and TRBJ1-1, with TRBD1 identical over 10 bases. Sequenced: peripheral blood. The receptor was isolated from a man aged 18 to 30 with COVID-19, enrolled during active disease. The CDR3 loop is CASSPGQGGTEAFF. CDR3 nucleotides: TGCGCCAGCAGCCCTGGACAGGGGGGCACTGAAGCTTTCTTT.